This T cell receptor beta chain was profiled in a study of blood T cell repertoires in COVID-19. This table comes from immunoSEQ multiplex PCR, and its TCRdb copy is limited to in-frame clones, with some not included. This table holds around 100,000 clones, roughly nine tenths found once. Germline assignment: CDR1 SGHDT and CDR2 YYEEEE. The CDR3 extends over 13 amino acids. V was pared by 8 bases and J by 5 bases, with 7 bases of the junction left unmatched. This receptor was identified in a man between 45 and 60 years old with COVID-19, enrolled during active disease. The chain carries TRBV5-6 and TRBJ1-5; 7 bases are a match to TRBD1. Sequenced sample: peripheral blood. The CDR3 nucleotides are TGTGCCAGAAAACAGGGGCCCGATCAGCCCCAGCATTTT. Amino acid sequence: CARKQGPDQPQHF.